Listed here are 17 T cell receptor beta chains from one sample, sequenced in a study of cytomegalovirus exposure and HLA in healthy donors (dated by TCRdb to about 2017). The method was the immunoSEQ multiplex PCR assay. The multiplex PCR relied on a mix of 60 forward primers for TCR Vbeta segments and 13 reverse primers for TCR Jbeta segments. The source is immuneACCESS, and TCRdb retained only in-frame sequences with V and J called. Part of the clones is not carried over; for the studies checked, unresolved V genes explain less than half of this, and the remainder is unexplained. Within this sample are roughly 93,000 clones, with approximately 79% of them counted one time only. The ten largest account for approximately 1.8% of the sample. The sample taken for sequencing was PBMCs. These receptor sequences come from a male donor in good health and CMV-seronegative.

The chain employs TRBV5-4 and TRBJ2-5; 10 positions match TRBD2. The CDR3 has 17 residues. The germline gives CDR1 SGHNT, CDR2 YYREEE (reference sequence). The junction had 8 bases not matched to a gene; V was cut back by 3 bases and J by 0 bases. The CDR3 region has the DNA TGTGCCAGCAGCTACCGTCGGACTAGCGGTAACCAAGAGACCCAGTACTTC. Encoded protein: CASSYRRTSGNQETQYF.

This clone came up a few times. The chain has TRBV28 and TRBJ2-7, with 7 positions matching TRBD1. Per germline, CDR1 MDHEN and CDR2 SYDVKM. This CDR3 region has 14 residues. The trim removed 6 bases at V and 2 bases at J, leaving 7 bases unmatched. CDR3 bases: TGTGCCAGCAGAAGGACAGGAGAAGCCTACGAGCAGTACTTC. Translation: CASRRTGEAYEQYF.

The chain carries TRBV6-5 and TRBJ2-7; a weak D match, TRBD1 (5 bases). Germline assignment: CDR1 MNHEY and CDR2 SVGAGI. The CDR3 is 15 amino acids. V lost 6 bases and J lost 0, with 15 bases in between. For the CDR3, the DNA is TGTGCCAGCAGGCCGACAGTAGCAGGCTCCTACGAGCAGTACTTC. The encoded protein is CASRPTVAGSYEQYF.

This chain connects TRBV5-4 to TRBJ2-7, with a tentative D call TRBD2 (5 bases). This CDR3 comprises 14 residues. The V end lost 0 bases, the J end lost 3 bases, and 10 bases lay between the germline ends. From germline, CDR1 is SGHNT and CDR2 YYREEE (reference sequence). The DNA of the CDR3 is TGTGCCAGCAGCTTGGGGACTTCTGACTACGAGCAGTACTTC. Translating gives CASSLGTSDYEQYF.

The V and J genes are TRBV4-1 and TRBJ2-5, with D hard to call. Germline CDR1 and CDR2: MGHRA and YSYEKL. CDR3 length: 17 residues. Trimming stripped 4 bases from V and 5 bases from J, with 23 bases between. This chain's CDR3 is CASSPGQGSSRPETQYF. CDR3 in DNA: TGCGCCAGCAGCCCAGGCCAAGGATCCTCCCGTCCCGAGACCCAGTACTTC.

This clone was detected only a few times. This sequence joins TRBV6-6 and TRBJ2-5, with 10 bases aligning to TRBD1. Germline-derived CDR1 and CDR2 are MNHNY and SVGAGI (reference sequence). The CDR3 sequence is 15 residues long. Trimming removed 2 bases from V and 6 bases from J; junction bases left unmatched: 6. The CDR3 DNA reads as TGTGCCAGCAGTTACACGACAGGGGGCAGGAAGACCCAGTACTTC. Residues: CASSYTTGGRKTQYF.

The CDR3 here is CASRGSGHYTGELFF. In nucleotides, the CDR3 is TGTGCCAGCAGGGGTTCTGGACACTACACCGGGGAGCTGTTTTTT. J is TRBJ2-2 and V is TRBV28, with TRBD1 as a possible D gene (5 bases). The CDR3 consists of 15 residues. The ends were cut back, 6 bases at V and 3 bases at J, with 14 bases in the middle. The germline gives CDR1 MDHEN, CDR2 SYDVKM.

This clone came up a few times. DNA for the CDR3: TGTGCCAGAAGCTTGGGTCCAAGCAATCAGCCCCAGCATTTT. Translated, it gives CARSLGPSNQPQHF. The chain combines TRBV5-3 with TRBJ1-5; D gene uncertain. TRBV5-3 is placed among ORFs of uncertain function. V dropped 0 bases and J dropped 1 base, with 5 bases sitting between them. The length of the CDR3 is 14 residues.

This chain connects TRBV28 to TRBJ1-1, with 10 bases that match TRBD1. Germline V gene data show CDR1 as MDHEN and CDR2 as SYDVKM. Trimming cost V 5 bases and J 11 bases; bases outside gene matches: 14. The CDR3 covers 15 residues. The CDR3 here is CASSGTGASLFRAFF. CDR3 coding DNA: TGTGCCAGCAGTGGGACAGGGGCCTCTTTGTTTCGGGCTTTCTTT.

The chain combines TRBV4-1 with TRBJ1-5; TRBD1 is a possible D gene (6 bases). CDR3 size: 17 residues. CDR1 MGHRA and CDR2 YSYEKL come from the germline V gene. The V end was cut by 0 bases, the J end by 3 bases, with 15 bases between. The CDR3 bases are TGCGCCAGCAGCCAAGATACGGCCAACAGGGACAATCAGCCCCAGCATTTT. Encoded protein: CASSQDTANRDNQPQHF.

The V call is TRBV5-6, the J call TRBJ1-5; unclear D gene. This CDR3 spans 13 amino acids. Trimming left V 0 bases short and J 8 bases short, with 9 bases between. Looked up from germline, CDR1 is SGHDT and CDR2 is YYEEEE. CDR3 amino acids: CASSLEAQEPQHF. DNA of the CDR3: TGTGCCAGCAGCTTGGAGGCGCAGGAGCCCCAGCATTTT.

J is TRBJ1-5 and V is TRBV5-6, with a weak D call TRBD1 (5 bases). The CDR3 has 14 residues. Germline values: CDR1 SGHDT, CDR2 YYEEEE. V shed 2 bases and J shed 11 bases, with 17 bases lying between them. The DNA of the CDR3 is TGTGCCAGCAGCTTTGGAGGGGCCTCAGAGGCCCAGCATTTT. It encodes CASSFGGASEAQHF.

The chain is built from TRBV11-2 and TRBJ2-7, with no clear D. The germline gives CDR1 SGHAT, CDR2 FQNNGV. Trimming shortened V by 3 bases and J by 0 bases, and 15 bases separated the two germline ends. This CDR3 is built from 16 residues. CDR3: CASSFFTVISSYEQYF. The CDR3, as DNA: TGTGCCAGCAGCTTTTTCACGGTTATTAGCTCCTACGAGCAGTACTTC.

The V and J genes are TRBV7-3 and TRBJ1-4; possibly TRBD1 for D (6 bases). The length of the CDR3 is 16 residues. Germline CDR1 reads SGHTA; CDR2 reads FQGTGA. V shed 0 bases and J shed 8 bases, with 16 bases lying between them. DNA of the CDR3: TGTGCCAGCAGCTTAACCGGTGGCAGGGGAGTCGAAAAACTGTTTTTT. It translates to CASSLTGGRGVEKLFF.

The genes are TRBV14 and TRBJ1-1; a possible D gene is TRBD1 (5 bases). With 5 bases removed from V and 2 bases from J, the gap between germline ends came to 18 bases. Germline values: CDR1 SGHDN, CDR2 FVKESK. The CDR3 runs to 16 residues. CDR3 DNA sequence: TGTGCCAGCAGCAGCGGGGCCTATGGGCCTAACACTGAAGCTTTCTTT. This gives the protein CASSSGAYGPNTEAFF.

J is TRBJ2-4 and V is TRBV27; 12 nucleotides align to TRBD1. Trimming removed 5 bases from V and 7 bases from J; junction bases left unmatched: 6. The CDR3 sequence is 15 residues long. Germline V gene lookup returns CDR1 MNHEY and CDR2 SMNVEV (reference sequence). The CDR3 DNA is TGTGCCAGCAGTCTAGGGACAGGGGGCTTGAACATTCAGTACTTC. It is translated as CASSLGTGGLNIQYF.

The J gene is TRBJ2-2, the V gene TRBV5-1, with a possible D match to TRBD1 (6 bases). The V end lost 4 bases, the J end lost 5 bases, and 15 bases lay between the germline ends. Germline loops: CDR1 SGHRS, CDR2 YFSETQ. The CDR3 spans 15 residues. This chain's CDR3 is CASSPNRVGTGELFF. The CDR3 bases are TGCGCCAGCAGCCCGAACAGGGTTGGGACCGGGGAGCTGTTTTTT.